These 24 T cell receptor beta chains came from one sample sequenced in a study of blood T cell repertoires in COVID-19. The method was immunoSEQ multiplex PCR; TCRdb's version includes in-frame clones alone and lacks a portion of them. This table has roughly 160,000 clones, roughly 84% appearing once. Sequenced sample: peripheral blood. The receptors derive from a woman of 80 years or more with active or convalescent COVID-19.

This rearrangement joins TRBV19 to TRBJ1-1, with D perhaps matching TRBD1 (5 bases). CDR3 size: 16 residues. Germline V CDR1 and CDR2: LNHDA, SQIVND (reference sequence). Trimming shortened V by 4 bases and J by 4 bases, and 19 bases separated the two germline ends. This CDR3 is CASSRAAWAGGTEAFF. The CDR3 nucleotides are TGTGCCAGTAGTAGGGCCGCATGGGCCGGGGGCACTGAAGCTTTCTTT.

The V and J genes are TRBV4-1 and TRBJ1-2; tentative D call: TRBD1 (6 bases). There are 13 residues in the CDR3. Trimming pared 4 bases from V and 3 bases from J, leaving 9 bases between. In germline, CDR1 is MGHRA, CDR2 YSYEKL. CDR3 residues: CASSRGRDYGYTF. CDR3 sequence (DNA): TGCGCCAGCAGCCGGGGGCGCGACTATGGCTACACCTTC.

The chain joins TRBV27 to TRBJ2-3; no clear D. The germline CDR1 and CDR2 sequences are MNHEY and SMNVEV (reference sequence). V lost 2 bases, J lost 5 bases, and 14 bases lay in between. This CDR3 spans 15 amino acids. The CDR3 reads CASSLTGAPGDTQYF. CDR3 nucleotide sequence: TGTGCCAGCAGTTTAACCGGTGCCCCGGGAGATACGCAGTATTTT.

This clone was found a few times. The V gene is TRBV7-9, the J gene TRBJ1-5; D remains ambiguous. The V end lost 1 base, the J end lost 5 bases, and 15 bases lay between the germline ends. The CDR3 spans 16 residues. Germline V gene lookup returns CDR1 SEHNR and CDR2 FQNEAQ (reference sequence). Here the CDR3 reads CASSLGPGGLDQPQHF. CDR3 nucleotides: TGTGCCAGCAGCTTAGGGCCGGGTGGGTTAGATCAGCCCCAGCATTTT.

This clone was found a few times. The chain carries TRBV5-1 and TRBJ1-2; the D gene is possibly TRBD1 (5 bases). CDR1 and CDR2 (germline): SGHRS, YFSETQ. The CDR3 has 15 residues. V lost 2 bases to trimming and J lost 8 bases, with 19 bases between them. The CDR3 DNA sequence: TGCGCCAGCAGCTTATTAATATCAGGGTCCCTCGGCTACACCTTC. This translates into CASSLLISGSLGYTF.

The chain combines TRBV27 with TRBJ1-6; 8 bases align to TRBD1. In germline, CDR1 is MNHEY, CDR2 SMNVEV (reference sequence). The CDR3 length is 18 residues. Germline trimming cut 6 bases from V and 4 bases from J; bases unmatched to any gene: 14. In DNA form, the CDR3 reads TGTGCCAGCAGGTTTGGGAACGACAGGGGTGTTTATAATTCACCCCTCCACTTT. Amino acids: CASRFGNDRGVYNSPLHF.

Comments on this clone: This sample also contains other DNA sequences that code for the same CDR3. V usage is TRBV5-1 and J usage is TRBJ1-4; D possibly corresponds to TRBD1 (5 bases). From germline, CDR1 is SGHRS and CDR2 YFSETQ. The CDR3 runs to 14 residues. V was clipped by 0 bases and J by 4 bases, with 7 bases between them. The CDR3 region has the DNA TGCGCCAGCAGCTTGGGTCAGGGTAATGAAAAACTGTTTTTT. Translating gives CASSLGQGNEKLFF.

The chain has TRBV28 and TRBJ1-5; 7 bases match TRBD1. CDR1 and CDR2 (germline): MDHEN, SYDVKM. V shed 5 bases and J 5 bases; nucleotides not matched to a gene: 9. This CDR3 spans 15 amino acids. CDR3 in amino acids: CASSQTGLGDQPQHF. DNA for the CDR3: TGTGCCAGCAGTCAGACAGGGCTTGGCGATCAGCCCCAGCATTTT.

The V call is TRBV3-1 (or the pseudogene TRBV3-2), the J call TRBJ1-3, with D maybe TRBD1 (5 bases). This CDR3 has 16 residues. Germline loops: CDR1 LGHDT, CDR2 YNNKEL (reference sequence). V was clipped by 4 bases and J by 0 bases, with 13 bases between them. The CDR3 DNA sequence: TGTGCCAGCAGCCCGTCGACAGCAAGCTCTGGAAACACCATATATTTT. Encoded protein: CASSPSTASSGNTIYF.

The chain is built from TRBV25-1 and TRBJ2-7, with D perhaps TRBD2 (6 bases). V gave up 6 bases and J gave up 6 bases, with 15 bases separating them. CDR1 and CDR2 (germline): MGHDK, SYGVNS. This CDR3 region has 13 residues. The chain's CDR3 is CASREAGISEQYF. The CDR3 coding sequence is TGTGCCAGCAGGGAGGCGGGAATTAGCGAGCAGTACTTC.

The chain is built from TRBV20-1 and TRBJ2-7; 12 nucleotides line up with TRBD2. Per germline, CDR1 DFQATT and CDR2 SNEGSKA (reference sequence). Germline trimming cut 3 bases from V and 2 bases from J; bases unmatched to any gene: 5. The CDR3 extends over 15 amino acids. Written as DNA, the CDR3 is TGCAGTGCTAGTATACTAGCGGGAGGCACCTACGAGCAGTACTTC. This codes for CSASILAGGTYEQYF.

CDR3 amino acids: CSVGRETQYF. CDR3 DNA: TGCAGCGTTGGTCGAGAGACCCAGTACTTC. The chain couples TRBV29-1 to TRBJ2-5; D is unresolved. V was pared by 4 bases and J by 4 bases, with 4 bases between. From germline, CDR1 is SQVTM and CDR2 ANQGSEA. The CDR3 contains 10 residues. Together with reference TRBV29-1 and TRBJ2-5, the CDR3 gives the full variable domain: SAVISQKPSRDICQRGTSLTIQCQVDSQVTMMFWYRQQPGQSLTLIATANQGSEATYESGFVIDKFPISRPNLTFSTLTVSNMSPEDSSIYLCSVGRETQYFGPGTRLLVL.

The gene calls are TRBV19 and TRBJ1-5, with 7 positions matching TRBD1. Germline CDR1 and CDR2: LNHDA and SQIVND (reference sequence). The CDR3 length is 17 residues. The trim removed 10 bases at V and 6 bases at J, leaving 21 bases unmatched. DNA for the CDR3: TGTGCCACCAACCCACGGACAGGAGGCAGAATCGGTCAGCCCCAGCATTTT. Its translation: CATNPRTGGRIGQPQHF.

For the CDR3, the DNA is TGTGCCAGCAGGGGGGACAGGGGGATTAATTCACCCCTCCACTTT. It specifies CASRGDRGINSPLHF. The rearrangement uses TRBV2 and TRBJ1-6; 11 nucleotides align to TRBD1. The germline V gene has CDR1 SNHLY and CDR2 FYNNEI. The ends lost 6 bases at V and 6 bases at J; junction bases unmatched: 4. The CDR3 has 15 residues.

The chain links TRBV2 to TRBJ1-1, with D tentatively TRBD1 (5 bases). The CDR3 totals 11 residues. Germline CDR1 reads SNHLY; CDR2 reads FYNNEI. V was shortened by 3 bases and J by 10 bases, with 9 bases between the two germline ends. The CDR3: CASSEDITAFF. In DNA, the CDR3 is TGTGCCAGCAGTGAGGACATAACAGCTTTCTTT. The full variable domain, rest sourced from reference TRBV2 and TRBJ1-1, is EPEVTQTPSHQVTQMGQEVILRCVPISNHLYFYWYRQILGQKVEFLVSFYNNEISEKSEIFDDQFSVERPDGSNFTLKIRSTKLEDSAMYFCASSEDITAFFGQGTRLTVV.

The chain carries TRBV6-5 and TRBJ2-4, with 7 bases aligning to TRBD2. The V gene's germline CDR1 is MNHEY and CDR2 SVGAGI. V dropped 6 bases and J dropped 0; count of bases not matched to a gene: 5. This CDR3 has 15 amino acids. CDR3 DNA sequence: TGTGCCAGCAGCCCCCGGGGGGAAGCCAAAAACATTCAGTACTTC. It codes for CASSPRGEAKNIQYF.

The chain joins TRBV7-9 to TRBJ2-5, with TRBD2 matching over 7 bases. Trimming cost V 4 bases and J 4 bases; bases outside gene matches: 6. The CDR3 length is 14 residues. Looked up from germline, CDR1 is SEHNR and CDR2 is FQNEAQ (reference sequence). The chain's CDR3 is CASSYTSEGETQYF. DNA for the CDR3: TGTGCCAGCAGCTACACTAGCGAGGGAGAGACCCAGTACTTC.

V gene TRBV11-3 combines with J gene TRBJ2-3; 9 nucleotides line up with TRBD2. The CDR3 contains 16 residues. Unmatched junction bases numbered 5, after V lost 4 bases and J lost 0 bases. Germline CDR1 SGHNT, CDR2 YENEEA. CDR3 protein: CASSSRLAESTDTQYF. The CDR3 nucleotides are TGTGCCAGCAGCTCCAGACTAGCGGAGAGCACAGATACGCAGTATTTT.

The chain has TRBV30 and TRBJ2-1, with 9 bases matching TRBD2. Trimming at V came to 6 bases and at J to 7 bases, leaving 7 bases not matched to a gene. From germline, CDR1 is GTSNPN and CDR2 SVGIG (reference sequence). This CDR3 is 13 amino acids long. CDR3 sequence (DNA): TGTGCCTGTAGGCGGGAGGGCCGTAATGAGCAGTTCTTC. Translation: CACRREGRNEQFF.

The gene calls are TRBV5-1 and TRBJ2-3, with 11 positions matching TRBD1. The junction had 4 bases not matched to a gene; V was cut back by 0 bases and J by 4 bases. CDR1 SGHRS and CDR2 YFSETQ come from the germline V gene. There are 16 residues in the CDR3. The CDR3 sequence is CASSLGTGGLADTQYF. As DNA, the CDR3 is TGCGCCAGCAGCTTGGGGACAGGGGGCTTGGCAGATACGCAGTATTTT.

This rearrangement joins TRBV10-3 to TRBJ2-4, with 7 bases fitting TRBD1. This CDR3 contains 15 residues. V was pared by 6 bases and J by 0 bases, with 5 bases of the junction left unmatched. Germline CDR1 ENHRY, CDR2 SYGVKD. CDR3 nucleotides: TGTGCCATCAGCGGGGACAGTCTAGCCAAAAACATTCAGTACTTC. This sequence encodes CAISGDSLAKNIQYF.

The chain carries TRBV28 and TRBJ1-2, with 11 bases fitting TRBD1. Trimming at V came to 4 bases and at J to 6 bases, leaving 10 bases not matched to a gene. Germline CDR1 MDHEN, CDR2 SYDVKM. The CDR3 extends over 16 amino acids. In DNA form, the CDR3 reads TGTGCCAGCAGTTCCGGGACAGGGGGGCCATCCAATGGCTACACCTTC. Amino acid sequence: CASSSGTGGPSNGYTF.

This clone was counted between two and nine times. This chain connects TRBV7-8 to TRBJ1-2; tentative D call: TRBD1 (5 bases). V gave up 7 bases and J gave up 2 bases, with 14 bases separating them. The CDR3 runs 14 residues. CDR1 is SGHVS and CDR2 is FQNEAQ in the germline V gene. CDR3 coding DNA: TGTGCCAGCAACGGAGGGACGGTGAACTATGGCTACACCTTC. This encodes CASNGGTVNYGYTF.

The V gene is TRBV3-1 (or the pseudogene TRBV3-2), the J gene TRBJ1-3, with D hard to call. Germline CDR1 and CDR2: LGHDT and YNNKEL (reference sequence). The CDR3 is made up of 11 amino acids. V was trimmed by 1 base and J by 15 bases, leaving 10 bases between them. CDR3: CASSQGEATYF. CDR3 sequence (DNA): TGTGCCAGCAGCCAAGGGGAGGCAACATATTTT.